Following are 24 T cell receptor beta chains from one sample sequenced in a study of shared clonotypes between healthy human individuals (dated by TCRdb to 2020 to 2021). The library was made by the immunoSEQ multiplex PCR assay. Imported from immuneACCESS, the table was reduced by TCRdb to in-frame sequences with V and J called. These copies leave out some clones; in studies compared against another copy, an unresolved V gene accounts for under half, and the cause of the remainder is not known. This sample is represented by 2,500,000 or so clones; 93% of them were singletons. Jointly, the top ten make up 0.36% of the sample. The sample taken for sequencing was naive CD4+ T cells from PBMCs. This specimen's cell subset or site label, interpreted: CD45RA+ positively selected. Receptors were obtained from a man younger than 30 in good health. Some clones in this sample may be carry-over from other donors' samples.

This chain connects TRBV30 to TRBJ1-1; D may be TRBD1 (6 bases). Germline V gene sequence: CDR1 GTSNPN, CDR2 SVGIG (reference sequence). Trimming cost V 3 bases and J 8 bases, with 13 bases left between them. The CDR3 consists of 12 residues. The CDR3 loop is CAWSARGREAFF. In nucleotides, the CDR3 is TGTGCCTGGAGCGCCAGGGGCCGGGAAGCTTTCTTT.

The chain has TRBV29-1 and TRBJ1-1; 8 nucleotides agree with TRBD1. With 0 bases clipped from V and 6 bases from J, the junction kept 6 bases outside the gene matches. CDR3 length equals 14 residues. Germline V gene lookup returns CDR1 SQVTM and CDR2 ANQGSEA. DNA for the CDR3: TGCAGCGTTGAAGATCCCCCAGGGGGCGCTGAAGCTTTCTTT. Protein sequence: CSVEDPPGGAEAFF.

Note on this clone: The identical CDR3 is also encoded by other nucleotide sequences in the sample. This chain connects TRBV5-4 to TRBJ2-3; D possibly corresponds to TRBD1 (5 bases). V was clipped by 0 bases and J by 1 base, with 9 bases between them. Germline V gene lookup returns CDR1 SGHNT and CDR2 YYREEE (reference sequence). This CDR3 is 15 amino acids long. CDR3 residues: CASSLGQGGTDTQYF. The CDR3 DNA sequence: TGTGCCAGCAGCTTGGGGCAGGGTGGCACAGATACGCAGTATTTT.

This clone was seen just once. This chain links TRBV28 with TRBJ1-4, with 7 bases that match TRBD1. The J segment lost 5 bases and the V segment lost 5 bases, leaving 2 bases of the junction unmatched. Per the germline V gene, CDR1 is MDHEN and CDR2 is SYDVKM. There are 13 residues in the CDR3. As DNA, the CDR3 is TGTGCCAGCAGTCCGGGACAGAATGAAAAACTGTTTTTT. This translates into CASSPGQNEKLFF.

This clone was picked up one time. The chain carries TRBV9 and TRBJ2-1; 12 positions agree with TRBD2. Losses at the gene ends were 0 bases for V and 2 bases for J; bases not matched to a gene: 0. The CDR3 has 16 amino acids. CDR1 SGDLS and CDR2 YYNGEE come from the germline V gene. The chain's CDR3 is CASSVGTSGAYNEQFF. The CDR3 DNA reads TGTGCCAGCAGCGTAGGGACTAGCGGGGCCTACAATGAGCAGTTCTTC.

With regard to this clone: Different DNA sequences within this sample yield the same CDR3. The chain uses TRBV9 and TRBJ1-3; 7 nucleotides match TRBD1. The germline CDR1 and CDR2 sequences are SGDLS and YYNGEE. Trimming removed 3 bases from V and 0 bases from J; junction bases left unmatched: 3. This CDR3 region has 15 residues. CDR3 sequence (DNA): TGTGCCAGCAGCGCCCGACAGGGCTCTGGAAACACCATATATTTT. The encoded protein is CASSARQGSGNTIYF.

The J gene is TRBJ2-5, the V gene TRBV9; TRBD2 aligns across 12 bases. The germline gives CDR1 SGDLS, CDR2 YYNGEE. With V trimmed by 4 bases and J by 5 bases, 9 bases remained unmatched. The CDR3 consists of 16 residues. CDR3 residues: CASSPSGRADMETQYF. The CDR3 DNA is TGTGCCAGCAGCCCTAGCGGGAGGGCCGATATGGAGACCCAGTACTTC.

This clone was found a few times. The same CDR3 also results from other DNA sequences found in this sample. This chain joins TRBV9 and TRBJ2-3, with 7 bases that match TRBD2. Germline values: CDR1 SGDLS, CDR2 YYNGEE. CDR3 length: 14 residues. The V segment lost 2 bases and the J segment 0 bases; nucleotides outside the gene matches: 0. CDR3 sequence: CASSVSGSTDTQYF. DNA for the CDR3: TGTGCCAGCAGCGTTAGCGGGAGCACAGATACGCAGTATTTT.

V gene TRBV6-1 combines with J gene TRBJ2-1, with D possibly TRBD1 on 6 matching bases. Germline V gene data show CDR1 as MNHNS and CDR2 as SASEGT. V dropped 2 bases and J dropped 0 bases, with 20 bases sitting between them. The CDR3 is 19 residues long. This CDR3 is CASSELAGVFRGSYNEQFF. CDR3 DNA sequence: TGTGCCAGCAGTGAACTGGCAGGGGTCTTCAGGGGCTCCTACAATGAGCAGTTCTTC.

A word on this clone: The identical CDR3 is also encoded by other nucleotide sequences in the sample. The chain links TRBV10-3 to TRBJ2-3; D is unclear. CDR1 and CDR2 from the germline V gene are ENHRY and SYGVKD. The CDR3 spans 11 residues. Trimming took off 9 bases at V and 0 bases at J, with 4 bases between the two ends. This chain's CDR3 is CAISSTDTQYF. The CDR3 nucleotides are TGTGCCATAAGTAGCACAGATACGCAGTATTTT.

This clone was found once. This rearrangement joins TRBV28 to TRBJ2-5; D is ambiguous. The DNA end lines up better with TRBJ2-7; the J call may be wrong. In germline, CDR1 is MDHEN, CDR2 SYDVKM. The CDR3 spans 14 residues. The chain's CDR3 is CASSTPGVLYEQYF. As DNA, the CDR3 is TGTGCCAGCAGTACCCCGGGCGTATTGTACGAGCAGTACTTC.

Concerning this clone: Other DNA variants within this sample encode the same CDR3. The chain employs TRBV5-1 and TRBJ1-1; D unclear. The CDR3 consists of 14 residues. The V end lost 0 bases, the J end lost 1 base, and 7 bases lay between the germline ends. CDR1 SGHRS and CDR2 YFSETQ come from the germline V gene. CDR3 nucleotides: TGCGCCAGCAGCTTGGCGAGCGGGAACACTGAAGCTTTCTTT. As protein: CASSLASGNTEAFF.

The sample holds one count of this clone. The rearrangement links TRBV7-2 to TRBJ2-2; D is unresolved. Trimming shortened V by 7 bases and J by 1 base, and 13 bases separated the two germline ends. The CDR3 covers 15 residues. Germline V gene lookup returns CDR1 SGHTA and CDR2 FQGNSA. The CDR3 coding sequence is TGTGCCAGCACTCCCCCTTGGATGAACACCGGGGAGCTGTTTTTT. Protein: CASTPPWMNTGELFF. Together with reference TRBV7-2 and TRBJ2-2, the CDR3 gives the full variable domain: GAGVSQSPSNKVTEKGKDVELRCDPISGHTALYWYRQSLGQGLEFLIYFQGNSAPDKSGLPSDRFSAERTGGSVSTLTIQRTQQEDSAVYLCASTPPWMNTGELFFGEGSRLTVL.

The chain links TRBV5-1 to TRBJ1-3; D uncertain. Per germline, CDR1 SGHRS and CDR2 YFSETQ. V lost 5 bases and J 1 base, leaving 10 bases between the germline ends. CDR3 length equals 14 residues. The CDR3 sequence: CASRNRSSGNTIYF. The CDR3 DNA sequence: TGCGCCAGCAGGAACAGATCGTCTGGAAACACCATATATTTT.

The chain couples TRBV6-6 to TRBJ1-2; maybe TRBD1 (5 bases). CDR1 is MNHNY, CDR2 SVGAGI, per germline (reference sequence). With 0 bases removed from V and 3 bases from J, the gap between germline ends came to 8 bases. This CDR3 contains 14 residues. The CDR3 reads CASSYSGPYYGYTF. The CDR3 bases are TGTGCCAGCAGTTACTCGGGGCCATACTATGGCTACACCTTC.

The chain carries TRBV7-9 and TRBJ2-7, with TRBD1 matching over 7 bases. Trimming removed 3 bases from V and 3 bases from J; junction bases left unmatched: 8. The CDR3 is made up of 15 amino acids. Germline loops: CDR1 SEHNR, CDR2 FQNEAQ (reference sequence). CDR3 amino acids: CASSLWDSQFYEQYF. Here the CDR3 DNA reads TGTGCCAGCAGCTTGTGGGACAGTCAGTTCTACGAGCAGTACTTC.

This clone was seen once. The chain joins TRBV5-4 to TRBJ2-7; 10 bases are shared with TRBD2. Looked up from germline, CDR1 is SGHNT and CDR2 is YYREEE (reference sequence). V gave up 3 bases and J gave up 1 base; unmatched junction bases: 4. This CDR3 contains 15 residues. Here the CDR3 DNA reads TGTGCCAGCAGCTGGGAACTAGCGGGATCCTACGAGCAGTACTTC. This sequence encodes CASSWELAGSYEQYF.

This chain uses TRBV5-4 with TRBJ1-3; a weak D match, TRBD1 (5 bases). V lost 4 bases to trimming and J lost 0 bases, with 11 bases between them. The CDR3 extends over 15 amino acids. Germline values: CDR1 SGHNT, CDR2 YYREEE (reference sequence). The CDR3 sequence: CASSPGLRSGNTIYF. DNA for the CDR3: TGTGCCAGCAGCCCGGGACTTCGCTCTGGAAACACCATATATTTT.

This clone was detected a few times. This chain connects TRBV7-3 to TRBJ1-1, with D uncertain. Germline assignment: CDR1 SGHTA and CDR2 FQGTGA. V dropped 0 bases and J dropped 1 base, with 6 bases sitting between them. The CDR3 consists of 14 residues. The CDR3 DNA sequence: TGTGCCAGCAGCTTAACAACAACGAACACTGAAGCTTTCTTT. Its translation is CASSLTTTNTEAFF.

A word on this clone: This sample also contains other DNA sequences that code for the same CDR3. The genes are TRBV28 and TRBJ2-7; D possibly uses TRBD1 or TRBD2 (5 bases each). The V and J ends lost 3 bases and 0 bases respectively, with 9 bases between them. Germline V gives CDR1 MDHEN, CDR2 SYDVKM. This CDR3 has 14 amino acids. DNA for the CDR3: TGTGCCAGCAGTTTGTGGGACGGCTCCTACGAGCAGTACTTC. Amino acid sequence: CASSLWDGSYEQYF.

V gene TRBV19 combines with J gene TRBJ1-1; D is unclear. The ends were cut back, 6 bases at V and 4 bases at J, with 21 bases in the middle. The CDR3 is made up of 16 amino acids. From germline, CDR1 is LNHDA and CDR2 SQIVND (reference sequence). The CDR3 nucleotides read TGTGCCAGTAGCCCCGCGAGGGCCCGAAAGCGCACTGAAGCTTTCTTT. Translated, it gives CASSPARARKRTEAFF.

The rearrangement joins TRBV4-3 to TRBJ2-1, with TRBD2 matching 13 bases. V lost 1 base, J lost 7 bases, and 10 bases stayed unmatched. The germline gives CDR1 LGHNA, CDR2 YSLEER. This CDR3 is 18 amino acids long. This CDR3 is CASSQARQTSGRRNEQFF. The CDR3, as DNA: TGCGCCAGCAGCCAAGCACGACAGACTAGCGGGAGGAGGAATGAGCAGTTCTTC.

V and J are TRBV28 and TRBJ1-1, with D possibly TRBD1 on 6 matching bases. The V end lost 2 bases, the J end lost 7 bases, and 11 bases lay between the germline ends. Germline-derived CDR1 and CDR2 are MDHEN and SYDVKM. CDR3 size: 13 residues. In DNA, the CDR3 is TGTGCCAGCAGTTTAGGTACGGACAGTGAAGCTTTCTTT. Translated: CASSLGTDSEAFF.

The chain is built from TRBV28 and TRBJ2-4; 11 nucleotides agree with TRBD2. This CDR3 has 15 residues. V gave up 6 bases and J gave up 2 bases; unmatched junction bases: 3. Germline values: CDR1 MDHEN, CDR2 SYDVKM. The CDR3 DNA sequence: TGTGCCAGCAGACTAGCGGGAGTCTCCAAAAACATTCAGTACTTC. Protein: CASRLAGVSKNIQYF.